These 24 T cell receptor beta chains were all obtained from the same sample, sequenced in a study of neurological immune-mediated disorders. One entry per CDR3 protein results from TCRdb running MiXCR on the 5' RACE reads. The sample lists 50,000 or so distinct CDR3 sequences; around 3.5% were seen once. Material: PBMCs. The receptors come from a man between 60 and 70 years old with multiple sclerosis.

V is TRBV19 and J is TRBJ1-2, with D perhaps TRBD1 (6 bases). CDR1 and CDR2 (germline): LNHDA, SQIVND (reference sequence). This CDR3 region has 12 residues. The V end was cut by 9 bases, the J end by 6 bases, with 14 bases between. CDR3 sequence: CASKTGYDGYTF. The CDR3 region has the DNA TGTGCCAGCAAAACAGGGTACGATGGCTACACCTTC.

This clonotype showed up many times. The chain uses TRBV29-1 and TRBJ2-1; 13 bases line up with TRBD2. CDR1 is SQVTM and CDR2 is ANQGSEA in the germline V gene. The length of the CDR3 is 15 residues. Trimming removed 6 bases from V and 7 bases from J; junction bases left unmatched: 9. The CDR3 here is CSVTRGLAGANEQFF. The CDR3, as DNA: TGCAGCGTCACCCGAGGACTAGCGGGAGCAAATGAGCAGTTCTTC.

This clonotype has ten or more counts. The chain employs TRBV20-1 and TRBJ2-1; 12 nucleotides agree with TRBD2. V lost 5 bases to trimming and J lost 11 bases; unmatched junction nucleotides: 7. The CDR3 runs 13 residues. The germline gives CDR1 DFQATT, CDR2 SNEGSKA (reference sequence). This CDR3 is CSAYRLAGVKQFF. CDR3 DNA sequence: TGCAGTGCTTACCGACTAGCGGGGGTCAAGCAGTTCTTC.

In its sample, this clonotype was seen many times. This rearrangement joins TRBV11-2 to TRBJ1-1, with D maybe TRBD1 (5 bases). V lost 5 bases and J 5 bases, leaving 9 bases between the germline ends. The V gene's germline CDR1 is SGHAT and CDR2 FQNNGV. CDR3 length: 12 residues. In DNA form, the CDR3 reads TGTGCCAGCAGCCCCGCAGGGACTGAAGCTTTCTTT. Its translation: CASSPAGTEAFF.

There are many counts of this clonotype. The J gene is TRBJ2-7, the V gene TRBV11-2, with D uncertain. This CDR3 spans 14 amino acids. The germline V gene encodes CDR1 SGHAT and CDR2 FQNNGV. V lost 0 bases, J lost 2 bases, and 8 bases lay in between. The CDR3 region has the DNA TGTGCCAGCAGCTTAGATGGTCCAGCCTACGAGCAGTACTTC. Residues: CASSLDGPAYEQYF. Supplemented by reference TRBV11-2 and TRBJ2-7, the full variable domain reads EAGVAQSPRYKIIEKRQSVAFWCNPISGHATLYWYQQILGQGPKLLIQFQNNGVVDDSQLPKDRFSAERLKGVDSTLKIQPAKLEDSAVYLCASSLDGPAYEQYFGPGTRLTVT.

Many counts were recorded for this clonotype. The chain joins TRBV6-6 to TRBJ1-2; D gene ambiguous. Germline CDR1 is MNHNY and CDR2 is SVGAGI (reference sequence). CDR3 length: 13 amino acids. Trimming cost V 7 bases and J 0 bases, with 9 bases left between them. The CDR3 protein is CASKDPTNYGYTF. The CDR3 DNA follows: TGTGCCAGCAAGGACCCGACTAACTATGGCTACACCTTC.

This clonotype was seen a few times. This chain's CDR3 is CASSPGTGRNTEAFF. In nucleotides, the CDR3 is TGTGCCAGCTCACCAGGGACAGGAAGGAACACTGAAGCTTTCTTT. The V gene is TRBV18, the J gene TRBJ1-1; 8 bases are a match to TRBD1. The CDR3 loop spans 15 amino acids. Germline V gene sequence: CDR1 KGHSH, CDR2 LQKENI. Germline trimming cut 2 bases from V and 1 base from J; bases unmatched to any gene: 3.

This clonotype was observed many times. The chain recombines TRBV10-3 with TRBJ2-7, with 8 positions matching TRBD1. The CDR3 is made up of 14 amino acids. Germline lookup yields CDR1 ENHRY and CDR2 SYGVKD. Trimming cost V 10 bases and J 5 bases; bases outside gene matches: 13. The CDR3 DNA is TGTGCCAGTGGGCCACGGACAGGGTTCGACGAGCAGTACTTC. As protein: CASGPRTGFDEQYF.

This clonotype was seen ten or more times. The chain employs TRBV20-1 and TRBJ1-2; D unclear. CDR3 length: 13 residues. The germline gives CDR1 DFQATT, CDR2 SNEGSKA (reference sequence). The CDR3 DNA is TGCACCTCAGGCCATGATTTCGAAGATGGCTACACCTTC. This gives the protein CTSGHDFEDGYTF.

The sample holds many counts of this clonotype. V is TRBV5-1 and J is TRBJ2-5; the match to TRBD2 covers 10 bases. The germline V gene has CDR1 SGHRS and CDR2 YFSETQ. Trimming removed 3 bases from V and 1 base from J; junction bases left unmatched: 6. The CDR3 loop spans 16 amino acids. The CDR3: CASSSTSGAFQETQYF. The CDR3 DNA reads TGCGCCAGCAGCTCCACTAGCGGGGCTTTCCAAGAGACCCAGTACTTC.

In its sample, this clonotype was seen a few times. Lacking the conserved final phenylalanine or tryptophan, this CDR3 likely reflects a read error. CDR3: CASSAAETLLGYTN. CDR3 nucleotides: TGTGCCAGCAGCGCGGCAGAGACTCTATTAGGCTACACCAAC. This chain connects TRBV9 to TRBJ1-2; D call uncertain. The CDR3 length is 14 residues. From germline, CDR1 is SGDLS and CDR2 YYNGEE. V lost 3 bases and J 8 bases, leaving 17 bases between the germline ends.

The sample holds many counts of this clonotype. The rearrangement joins TRBV5-1 to TRBJ2-1, with D unresolved. Germline V lookup: CDR1 SGHRS, CDR2 YFSETQ. This CDR3 has 15 amino acids. V was cut by 5 bases and J by 3 bases, with 15 bases left in between. In DNA, the CDR3 is TGCGCCAGCAGTAACAGAGAGCTGGGCTACAATGAGCAGTTCTTC. It specifies CASSNRELGYNEQFF.

This clonotype was seen repeatedly, ten times or more. The chain joins TRBV4-1 to TRBJ1-5, with D possibly being TRBD1 (5 bases). This CDR3 spans 15 amino acids. V lost 4 bases, J lost 6 bases, and 16 bases lay in between. Germline-derived CDR1 and CDR2 are MGHRA and YSYEKL. The CDR3 sequence: CASSLRGDFGQPQHF. The CDR3 coding sequence is TGCGCCAGCAGCCTAAGAGGGGATTTTGGTCAGCCCCAGCATTTT.

This clonotype was seen ten or more times. This chain uses TRBV20-1 with TRBJ2-7; possible D gene TRBD2, 5 bases. Trimming removed 8 bases at V and 2 bases at J, with 13 bases between. The CDR3 runs 12 residues. The germline CDR1 and CDR2 sequences are DFQATT and SNEGSKA (reference sequence). CDR3 loop: CSPSSGPYEQYF. The DNA of the CDR3 is TGCAGTCCCTCGAGCGGACCCTACGAGCAGTACTTC.

This clonotype was recorded at least ten times. The CDR3: CASSLARGKGGELFF. As DNA, the CDR3 is TGTGCCAGCAGCTTAGCCAGGGGCAAAGGCGGGGAGCTGTTTTTT. V usage is TRBV11-2 and J usage is TRBJ2-2; maybe TRBD1 (6 bases). This CDR3 is built from 15 residues. Germline lookup yields CDR1 SGHAT and CDR2 FQNNGV. The V end was cut by 1 base, the J end by 7 bases, with 13 bases between. The full variable domain, completed using reference TRBV11-2 and TRBJ2-2, is EAGVAQSPRYKIIEKRQSVAFWCNPISGHATLYWYQQILGQGPKLLIQFQNNGVVDDSQLPKDRFSAERLKGVDSTLKIQPAKLEDSAVYLCASSLARGKGGELFFGEGSRLTVL.

This clonotype has a count of ten or more. The chain has TRBV12-3 or TRBV12-4 and TRBJ2-6, with D possibly TRBD1 on 6 matching bases. The V gene lost 3 bases and the J gene lost 2 bases, with 11 bases spanning the gap. The CDR3 has 16 amino acids. The CDR3 nucleotides are TGTGCCAGCAGTTTGAAACAGGGTCCTGGGGCCAACGTCCTGACTTTC. Its protein product is CASSLKQGPGANVLTF.

This clonotype was counted ten times or more. The chain combines TRBV27 with TRBJ1-6, with D perhaps TRBD1 (6 bases). V lost 4 bases and J 5 bases, leaving 9 bases between the germline ends. In germline, CDR1 is MNHEY, CDR2 SMNVEV (reference sequence). The CDR3 covers 14 residues. The CDR3 here is CASSSGQHNSPLHF. In nucleotides, the CDR3 is TGTGCCAGCAGTTCCGGACAGCATAATTCACCCCTCCACTTT.

This clonotype was counted many times. This chain links TRBV5-1 with TRBJ1-2; tentatively, D is TRBD1 (6 bases). The CDR3 totals 14 residues. Trimming took 5 bases from V and 4 from J, leaving 15 bases between them. CDR1 and CDR2 (germline): SGHRS, YFSETQ. This CDR3 reads CASRPQEGGYGYTF. In nucleotides, the CDR3 is TGCGCCAGCAGACCCCAGGAAGGGGGCTATGGCTACACCTTC.

This clonotype occurred many times. This chain links TRBV28 with TRBJ1-2, with 7 bases matching TRBD1. Germline V gene sequence: CDR1 MDHEN, CDR2 SYDVKM. The CDR3 has 14 residues. After removal of 7 bases from V and 8 bases from J, the junction contained 13 bases not matched to a gene. The CDR3 is CASKQPRGLRGYTF. CDR3 nucleotide sequence: TGTGCCAGCAAACAACCGAGGGGGCTTCGCGGCTACACCTTC.

This clonotype was seen many times. This chain uses TRBV5-1 with TRBJ2-5, with a weak D call TRBD2 (6 bases). Germline V lookup: CDR1 SGHRS, CDR2 YFSETQ. This CDR3 spans 14 amino acids. Between the trimmed V and J ends, which lost 0 bases and 5 bases, there was a span of 11 bases. CDR3 sequence reads: CASSLVSSVETQYF. CDR3 bases: TGCGCCAGCAGCTTGGTGTCTAGCGTGGAGACCCAGTACTTC.

The V gene is TRBV5-1, the J gene TRBJ1-5; the D is unclear. Trimming took 4 bases from V and 2 from J, leaving 19 bases between them. Germline V gives CDR1 SGHRS, CDR2 YFSETQ. This CDR3 comprises 17 residues. The CDR3 DNA reads as TGCGCCAGCAGCCCGTTCCCTGGTAGTGGGGGCAATCAGCCCCAGCATTTT. Translated, it gives CASSPFPGSGGNQPQHF. Supplemented by reference TRBV5-1 and TRBJ1-5, the full variable domain reads KAGVTQTPRYLIKTRGQQVTLSCSPISGHRSVSWYQQTPGQGLQFLFEYFSETQRNKGNFPGRFSGRQFSNSRSEMNVSTLELGDSALYLCASSPFPGSGGNQPQHFGDGTRLSIL.

This clonotype was picked up many times. V is TRBV27 and J is TRBJ1-5; TRBD1 agrees at 7 bases. V shed 3 bases and J 12 bases; nucleotides not matched to a gene: 5. The CDR3 runs 12 residues. Germline V gives CDR1 MNHEY, CDR2 SMNVEV (reference sequence). CDR3 coding DNA: TGTGCCAGCAGTTTTAGGGGGCGGAACCAGCATTTT. Protein sequence: CASSFRGRNQHF.

This clonotype was counted at least ten times. V is TRBV4-2 and J is TRBJ2-2; D call uncertain. The germline V gene encodes CDR1 LGHNA and CDR2 YNFKEQ. V was cut by 0 bases and J by 4 bases, with 6 bases left in between. The CDR3 contains 14 residues. The CDR3 nucleotides read TGTGCCAGCAGCCAAGATCTAGGCACCGGGGAGCTGTTTTTT. This gives the protein CASSQDLGTGELFF.

This clonotype was counted many times. The chain employs TRBV20-1 and TRBJ1-6; TRBD1 aligns across 7 bases. Germline CDR1 and CDR2: DFQATT and SNEGSKA (reference sequence). With V trimmed by 5 bases and J by 0 bases, 4 bases remained unmatched. There are 15 residues in the CDR3. CDR3 protein: CSAGGQSSYNSPLHF. CDR3 nucleotides: TGCAGTGCTGGGGGACAGAGCTCCTATAATTCACCCCTCCACTTT.